These T cell receptor beta chains were read from a single sample in a study of blood T cell repertoires in COVID-19. Clones were read by immunoSEQ multiplex PCR, and TCRdb kept only the in-frame ones, dropping some. The repertoire holds about 68,000 clones, with around nine tenths as singletons. The sample comprised peripheral blood. These receptors all come from a man over 45 with active COVID-19. CDR3s include the opening cysteine and the closing phenylalanine or tryptophan. The D gene is left open where the match is weak. Where a row states a size, it is once, few, many or the class of an expanded clone; other rows omit it.

J,V,D,size,DNA,CDR3
TRBJ2-1,TRBV7-9,TRBD1,.,TGTGCCAGCAGCCGCAGGGGGCAGGGCAATGAGCAGTTCTTC,CASSRRGQGNEQFF
TRBJ1-1,TRBV19,.,.,TGTGCCAGTAGTCCTTACAGGGAGTCCACTGAAGCTTTCTTT,CASSPYRESTEAFF
TRBJ2-1,TRBV9,TRBD1,.,TGTGCCAGCAGCGGGCCCGGGACAGGGGGTATTCCTTACAATGAGCAGTTCTTC,CASSGPGTGGIPYNEQFF
TRBJ2-7,TRBV7-9,.,.,TGTGCCAGCAGCTTAGCGAAGGGAGGGGGCTCCTACGAGCAGTACTTC,CASSLAKGGGSYEQYF
TRBJ2-2,TRBV28,.,.,TGTGCCACCGGAGCACTTACTAGTTATATTCCCGGGGAGCTGTTTTTT,CATGALTSYIPGELFF
TRBJ2-5,TRBV5-1,TRBD2,.,TGCGCCAGCAGCCCTTTCGGAGGGAGTAGCGGGAGAGAGGTTTGGACCCAGTACTTC,CASSPFGGSSGREVWTQYF
TRBJ2-3,TRBV5-1,TRBD2,.,TGCGCCAGCAGCTGGCTCCTAGCGGGCACAGATACGCAGTATTTT,CASSWLLAGTDTQYF
TRBJ2-2,TRBV30,TRBD2,.,TGTGCTTCTCCCGGGACTAAGAACACCGGGGAGCTGTTTTTT,CASPGTKNTGELFF
TRBJ2-7,TRBV6-1,TRBD2,.,TGTGCCAGCAGTGAGAATTACTGGGACTATCTCTCCTACGAGCAGTACTTC,CASSENYWDYLSYEQYF
TRBJ2-1,TRBV29-1,TRBD2,.,TGCAGCGCGACTAGCGGGAGTGGGGATGAGCAGTTCTTC,CSATSGSGDEQFF
TRBJ2-5,TRBV7-2,TRBD2,few,TGTGCCAGCAGCTTCACCAGCGGGGGGTGGGAGACCCAGTACTTC,CASSFTSGGWETQYF
TRBJ2-1,TRBV2,.,.,TGTGCCAGCAACCCACCTAGCGAGACCTACAATGAGCAGTTCTTC,CASNPPSETYNEQFF
TRBJ1-1,TRBV27,.,.,TGTGCCAGCAGTTCAGATGGGGCCACAGCTGACCGTGAAGCTTTCTTT,CASSSDGATADREAFF
TRBJ2-4,TRBV5-1,.,.,TGCGCCAGCAGCTTGGGAGAGATTGCCAAAAACATTCAGTACTTC,CASSLGEIAKNIQYF
TRBJ2-4,TRBV6-4,.,.,TGTGCCAGCGTAGGGGGGGGACATAGGGACATTCAGTACTTC,CASVGGGHRDIQYF
TRBJ2-7,TRBV7-6,.,.,TGTGCCAGCAGCTTAATTATGGGGCAGAGGAGCTCCTACGAGCAGTACTTC,CASSLIMGQRSSYEQYF
TRBJ2-7,TRBV7-8,.,.,TGTGCCAGCAGCTTTTTTATTCTGCGAAACAGATCCTACGAGCAGTACTTC,CASSFFILRNRSYEQYF
TRBJ1-2,TRBV5-1,TRBD1,.,TGCGCCAGCAGCAGAACCGGGACAGAGAACTATGGCTACACCTTC,CASSRTGTENYGYTF
TRBJ2-2,TRBV29-1,TRBD1,.,TGCAGCGTTCGGACAGGGATGAACACCGGGGAGCTGTTTTTT,CSVRTGMNTGELFF
TRBJ2-5,TRBV5-6,.,.,TGTGCCAGCACCCGGGACTTCCAAGAGACCCAGTACTTC,CASTRDFQETQYF